What follows are 28 T cell receptor beta chains derived from one specimen sequenced in a study of CD8+ T cells in alopecia areata. cDNA reverse transcribed from extracted RNA served as the sequencing template. Sequenced by immunoSEQ multiplex PCR; TCRdb stores in-frame clones only, minus some. The sample includes hundreds of thousands of clones, approximately 61% seen only once; the top ten take around 0.44%. The specimen was CD4+ T cells sorted from blood, collected at week 0. These receptors originate from a human donor with alopecia areata.

This clone came up a few times. V usage is TRBV11-2 and J usage is TRBJ1-4, with a possible D match to TRBD1 (6 bases). CDR1 and CDR2 (germline): SGHAT, FQNNGV. The CDR3 runs to 15 residues. V was trimmed by 8 bases and J by 4 bases, leaving 17 bases between them. The CDR3 DNA reads TGTGCCAGCCGTAGAGGACAGTCCGATAATGAAAAACTGTTTTTT. It yields the protein CASRRGQSDNEKLFF. Looking up the rest from reference TRBV11-2 and TRBJ1-4 gives the full variable domain: EAGVAQSPRYKIIEKRQSVAFWCNPISGHATLYWYQQILGQGPKLLIQFQNNGVVDDSQLPKDRFSAERLKGVDSTLKIQPAKLEDSAVYLCASRRGQSDNEKLFFGSGTQLSVL.

The chain joins TRBV7-2 to TRBJ2-7; TRBD1 agrees at 8 bases. The CDR3 extends over 17 amino acids. Germline loops: CDR1 SGHTA, CDR2 FQGNSA. Trimming cost V 7 bases and J 3 bases; bases outside gene matches: 17. In DNA, the CDR3 is TGTGCCAGCACCCCAATGGGACAGGAGCCCCTCAGCTACGAGCAGTACTTC. Its translation is CASTPMGQEPLSYEQYF.

This clone was observed a few times. For the CDR3, the DNA is TGTGCCAGCAGTTACTCGCCAAGGAATAGCAATCAGCCCCAGCATTTT. Translated, it gives CASSYSPRNSNQPQHF. The chain joins TRBV6-6 to TRBJ1-5; no clear D gene. V was clipped by 0 bases and J by 0 bases, with 9 bases between them. There are 16 residues in the CDR3. The germline V gene encodes CDR1 MNHNY and CDR2 SVGAGI (reference sequence).

This clone was detected a few times. The chain joins TRBV6-5 to TRBJ2-1; 9 bases agree with TRBD2. V trimming: 6 bases; J trimming: 5 bases; junction bases outside the gene matches: 8. This CDR3 is built from 15 residues. CDR1 and CDR2 from the germline V gene are MNHEY and SVGAGI. The CDR3 DNA follows: TGTGCCAGCAGCCTTAGCGGGAGTAAGAACAATGAGCAGTTCTTC. Amino acid sequence: CASSLSGSKNNEQFF.

The rearrangement links TRBV30 to TRBJ2-2; D ambiguous. Deletions cut 2 bases from V and 6 bases from J, with 7 bases between. CDR3 size: 12 residues. Germline loops: CDR1 GTSNPN, CDR2 SVGIG (reference sequence). The CDR3 nucleotides are TGTGCCTGGAGTTATATAGCCGGGGAGCTGTTTTTT. As protein: CAWSYIAGELFF.

The V call is TRBV30, the J call TRBJ2-1; 15 bases are shared with TRBD2. Germline loops: CDR1 GTSNPN, CDR2 SVGIG (reference sequence). The CDR3 contains 16 residues. The V gene end was trimmed by 0 bases and the J gene end by 13 bases; junction bases not matched to a gene: 10. In DNA form, the CDR3 reads TGTGCCTGGAGTGTATATTTTGGGACTAGCGGGAGGTCTCAGTTCTTC. Translation: CAWSVYFGTSGRSQFF. Filled out from reference TRBV30 and TRBJ2-1, the complete variable domain reads SQTIHQWPATLVQPVGSPLSLECTVEGTSNPNLYWYRQAAGRGLQLLFYSVGIGQISSEVPQNLSASRPQDRQFILSSKKLLLSDSGFYLCAWSVYFGTSGRSQFFGPGTRLTVL.

The genes are TRBV27 and TRBJ2-3; 11 nucleotides match TRBD2. Germline lookup yields CDR1 MNHEY and CDR2 SMNVEV (reference sequence). The V and J ends lost 7 bases and 3 bases, in that order; junction bases with no gene match: 9. The CDR3 consists of 16 residues. The chain's CDR3 is CASTVSGRVLTDTQYF. The CDR3 DNA follows: TGTGCCAGCACCGTTAGCGGGAGGGTTTTAACAGATACGCAGTATTTT.

This clone was found once. This chain uses TRBV29-1 with TRBJ1-2; TRBD1 matches 9 bases. Per the germline V gene, CDR1 is SQVTM and CDR2 is ANQGSEA. The ends lost 3 bases at V and 6 bases at J; junction bases unmatched: 11. The CDR3 is 15 amino acids. The CDR3 region has the DNA TGCAGCGTTGATAAAGGGACAGGGCGATCCCATGGCTACACCTTC. It codes for CSVDKGTGRSHGYTF.

V gene TRBV5-1 combines with J gene TRBJ2-2; the match to TRBD1 covers 8 bases. Unmatched junction bases numbered 11, after V lost 4 bases and J lost 6 bases. Germline V lookup: CDR1 SGHRS, CDR2 YFSETQ. The CDR3 is 16 residues long. CDR3 sequence: CASSPDPGTGPGELFF. The CDR3 DNA reads as TGCGCCAGCAGCCCAGACCCCGGGACAGGACCCGGGGAGCTGTTTTTT.

V gene TRBV7-2 combines with J gene TRBJ2-5, with a weak D call TRBD2 (5 bases). CDR3 length: 13 residues. Deletions cut 5 bases from V and 7 bases from J, with 14 bases between. The V gene's germline CDR1 is SGHTA and CDR2 FQGNSA. Here the CDR3 reads CASSTRTLGTQYF. CDR3 DNA sequence: TGTGCCAGCAGCACTCGGACTCTAGGGACCCAGTACTTC.

The sample holds a few counts of this clone. The V gene is TRBV15, the J gene TRBJ1-4; no definite D call. V was clipped by 0 bases and J by 10 bases, with 12 bases between them. The CDR3 is 14 residues long. Germline values: CDR1 LNHNV, CDR2 YYDKDF (reference sequence). The CDR3 region has the DNA TGTGCCACCAGCAGAGAGGACCCTTTGGGAAAACTGTTTTTT. Translating it yields CATSREDPLGKLFF.

The chain combines TRBV28 with TRBJ1-6; D remains ambiguous. The length of the CDR3 is 14 residues. Trimming took 3 bases from V and 9 from J, leaving 12 bases between them. Germline CDR1 reads MDHEN; CDR2 reads SYDVKM. The CDR3 bases are TGTGCCAGCAGTTTTCGTAGGGTTACTTCACCCCTCCACTTT. This gives the protein CASSFRRVTSPLHF.

The chain employs TRBV5-1 and TRBJ1-2, with D possibly TRBD1 on 5 matching bases. The germline V and J ends were trimmed by 4 bases and 3 bases, with 13 bases remaining between them. Germline V CDR1 and CDR2: SGHRS, YFSETQ. The CDR3 runs to 14 residues. CDR3: CASSPGGTDYGYTF. For the CDR3, the DNA is TGCGCCAGCAGCCCGGGCGGGACGGACTATGGCTACACCTTC.

The chain carries TRBV18 and TRBJ2-3; 8 bases fit TRBD1. The germline V gene has CDR1 KGHSH and CDR2 LQKENI. The junction had 9 bases not matched to a gene; V was cut back by 3 bases and J by 10 bases. CDR3 size: 14 residues. CDR3 nucleotides: TGTGCCAGCTCACCCCCGAGGACGACAGGGGCGCAGTATTTT. Residues: CASSPPRTTGAQYF.

This CDR3 is CACRKRWLGTF. As DNA, the CDR3 is TGTGCCTGCCGGAAACGATGGCTGGGCACCTTC. This chain links TRBV30 with TRBJ1-2; no firm D call. Trimming removed 6 bases at V and 13 bases at J, with 18 bases between. The germline CDR1 and CDR2 sequences are GTSNPN and SVGIG (reference sequence). CDR3 length: 11 residues.

The CDR3 nucleotides are TGCGCCAGCAGCTTGGCACTAGCGATCGCCTACGAGCAGTACTTC. It encodes CASSLALAIAYEQYF. The V and J genes are TRBV5-1 and TRBJ2-7, with 7 nucleotides matching TRBD2. The CDR3 length is 15 residues. Germline CDR1 SGHRS, CDR2 YFSETQ. The J segment lost 2 bases and the V segment lost 0 bases, leaving 5 bases of the junction unmatched.

This clone has more than one count but fewer than ten. The genes are TRBV19 and TRBJ2-2; 10 bases are shared with TRBD1. Germline CDR1 and CDR2: LNHDA and SQIVND (reference sequence). With 9 bases clipped from V and 10 bases from J, the junction kept 8 bases outside the gene matches. The CDR3 extends over 13 amino acids. CDR3 residues: CASGTGEWVELFF. The DNA for the CDR3 is TGTGCCAGCGGGACAGGGGAATGGGTGGAGCTGTTTTTT.

This chain links TRBV25-1 with TRBJ1-1; possibly TRBD1 for D (5 bases). The germline V gene encodes CDR1 MGHDK and CDR2 SYGVNS. The CDR3 covers 15 residues. The V end lost 3 bases, the J end lost 1 base, and 12 bases lay between the germline ends. The CDR3 bases are TGTGCCAGCAGTGAGGGAAGCGGGGGGAACACTGAAGCTTTCTTT. This translates into CASSEGSGGNTEAFF.

The rearrangement links TRBV6-6 to TRBJ1-2; D gene unclear. V lost 5 bases to trimming and J lost 8 bases, with 12 bases between them. This CDR3 is 12 amino acids long. The V gene's germline CDR1 is MNHNY and CDR2 SVGAGI (reference sequence). CDR3 region: CASSIRPTGYTF. The DNA for the CDR3 is TGTGCCAGCAGTATTCGTCCGACGGGCTACACCTTC.

The CDR3 sequence is CASSLGGRTFNEQFF. The CDR3 DNA reads as TGCGCCAGCAGCTTGGGAGGGAGAACATTCAATGAGCAGTTCTTC. The chain carries TRBV5-1 and TRBJ2-1; D possibly corresponds to TRBD2 (5 bases). V gave up 0 bases and J gave up 6 bases, with 13 bases separating them. This CDR3 region has 15 residues. CDR1 and CDR2 (germline): SGHRS, YFSETQ. Combining the CDR3 with reference TRBV5-1 and TRBJ2-1 gives the whole variable domain KAGVTQTPRYLIKTRGQQVTLSCSPISGHRSVSWYQQTPGQGLQFLFEYFSETQRNKGNFPGRFSGRQFSNSRSEMNVSTLELGDSALYLCASSLGGRTFNEQFFGPGTRLTVL.

The V gene is TRBV20-1, the J gene TRBJ1-1; no reliable D call. The germline V and J ends were trimmed by 7 bases and 8 bases, with 14 bases remaining between them. Germline CDR1 DFQATT, CDR2 SNEGSKA (reference sequence). This CDR3 region has 11 residues. In nucleotides, the CDR3 is TGCAGTGTACGGGGTTTCGGGGAAGCTTTCTTT. It yields the protein CSVRGFGEAFF.

The rearrangement joins TRBV12-5 to TRBJ2-2; tentatively, D is TRBD2 (6 bases). V lost 0 bases and J lost 2, with 28 bases in between. Looked up from germline, CDR1 is LGHNT and CDR2 is FRNRAP. This CDR3 is built from 22 residues. The CDR3 nucleotides read TGTGCTAGTGGTTTGGTGGTGCGGTGGCTAAATCATAAGGGAGGAAACACCGGGGAGCTGTTTTTT. It yields the protein CASGLVVRWLNHKGGNTGELFF.

This clone was counted once. The chain couples TRBV5-1 to TRBJ2-1; 8 positions agree with TRBD2. CDR3 length: 12 amino acids. Germline trimming cut 1 base from V and 9 bases from J; bases unmatched to any gene: 0. Germline assignment: CDR1 SGHRS and CDR2 YFSETQ. The CDR3 DNA follows: TGCGCCAGCAGCTTGACTAGCGGTGAGCAGTTCTTC. It codes for CASSLTSGEQFF.

This clone showed up just a few times. The CDR3 DNA reads as TGCAGCGTTGAGGACAGCTTACAGGCTGAAGCTTTCTTT. Its translation is CSVEDSLQAEAFF. The chain uses TRBV29-1 and TRBJ1-1, with a weak D call TRBD1 (6 bases). The CDR3 is 13 residues long. Germline V gene data show CDR1 as SQVTM and CDR2 as ANQGSEA. V was clipped by 3 bases and J by 6 bases, with 14 bases between them.

The genes are TRBV4-1 and TRBJ1-1, with TRBD1 matching over 7 bases. Per the germline V gene, CDR1 is MGHRA and CDR2 is YSYEKL. This CDR3 has 16 residues. The trim removed 1 base at V and 8 bases at J, leaving 13 bases unmatched. CDR3 nucleotides: TGCGCCAGCAGCCAAGCTCCGGGACAGTTGGGTTTAGAAGCTTTCTTT. It is translated as CASSQAPGQLGLEAFF.

The sample holds a few counts of this clone. The chain combines TRBV27 with TRBJ2-7; weak D call: TRBD2 (6 bases). Germline V gene sequence: CDR1 MNHEY, CDR2 SMNVEV (reference sequence). The V end lost 5 bases, the J end lost 4 bases, and 18 bases lay between the germline ends. This CDR3 has 15 residues. CDR3 sequence: CASSLRGSGHYEQYF. The CDR3 nucleotides are TGTGCCAGCAGTCTCCGAGGTAGCGGCCATTACGAGCAGTACTTC.

The genes are TRBV6-5 and TRBJ1-1; D is unclear. From germline, CDR1 is MNHEY and CDR2 SVGAGI. The CDR3 runs to 12 residues. Trimming took 0 bases from V and 11 from J, leaving 10 bases between them. The CDR3 nucleotides read TGTGCCAGCAGTTACTCGAGTGGAGGGGCTTTCTTT. Amino acid sequence: CASSYSSGGAFF.

The chain links TRBV9 to TRBJ2-2; possibly TRBD1 for D (5 bases). Germline assignment: CDR1 SGDLS and CDR2 YYNGEE. This CDR3 has 13 amino acids. Trimming took off 6 bases at V and 5 bases at J, with 11 bases between the two ends. The CDR3 DNA reads TGTGCCAGCACCTCTAAGGGGACCGGGGAGCTGTTTTTT. It encodes CASTSKGTGELFF.